This record looks at one TCR beta chain sequence and its context. The J segment lost 3 bases and the V segment lost 1 base, leaving 11 bases of the junction unmatched. The CDR3 has 17 residues. Germline CDR1 SGHRS, CDR2 YFSETQ. Per the authors' pipeline: How many nucleated cells were present was estimated from reference gene primer amplification. Clones were sequenced by immunoSEQ multiplex PCR, and TCRdb holds only the in-frame ones, with some missing. V, J and clone size derive from that table, while D and trimming were established from the DNA sequence. The sample has a few hundred thousand clones; roughly 90% are singletons. This record comes from a study of blood T cell repertoires in COVID-19.

The TCR was taken from a woman aged 25 to 45 who had recovered from COVID-19. Sequencing was performed on PBMCs or T cells enriched from blood (not recorded which). The rearrangement joins TRBV5-1 to TRBJ2-7; 9 bases map to TRBD1. CDR3 sequence (DNA): TGCGCCAGCAGCTTGTTTAGAAGGGACAGGGCGAACTACGAGCAGTACTTC. It encodes CASSLFRRDRANYEQYF.